The 25 T cell receptor beta chains below come from one sample, sequenced in a study of OX40 agonist ivuxolimab in advanced cancers. Profiling relied on immunoSEQ multiplex PCR, and the TCRdb table lists in-frame clones only, not all of them. Found here are about 37,000 clones, around 73% of them singletons; the top ten hold less than 25%. The sequencing here drew on CD4+ or CD8+ T cells sorted from blood, taken in a trial of the OX40 agonist ivuxolimab. These receptors were taken from an adult with an advanced solid tumor such as melanoma, head and neck, liver or kidney cancer.

The rearrangement joins TRBV19 to TRBJ2-5, with 8 bases identical to TRBD1. V lost 6 bases, J lost 5 bases, and 5 bases stayed unmatched. There are 13 residues in the CDR3. Germline V gene lookup returns CDR1 LNHDA and CDR2 SQIVND (reference sequence). The CDR3: CASSKHRGETQYF. The CDR3 nucleotides are TGTGCCAGTAGCAAACACAGGGGGGAGACCCAGTACTTC.

The rearrangement links TRBV7-2 to TRBJ2-3; D is unclear. The CDR3 length is 10 residues. The V and J ends lost 5 bases and 6 bases respectively, with 3 bases between them. The V gene's germline CDR1 is SGHTA and CDR2 FQGNSA. The CDR3 nucleotides are TGTGCCAGCAGCGGGGATACGCAGTATTTT. This sequence encodes CASSGDTQYF.

The genes are TRBV6-5 and TRBJ1-1; a weak D match, TRBD1 (6 bases). Deletions cut 8 bases from V and 1 base from J, with 14 bases between. Germline CDR1 reads MNHEY; CDR2 reads SVGAGI. The CDR3 runs 14 residues. The CDR3 region is CASSRGSPNTEAFF. CDR3 DNA: TGTGCCAGCTCCAGGGGCAGTCCGAACACTGAAGCTTTCTTT.

The V and J genes are TRBV9 and TRBJ2-1; 7 bases line up with TRBD2. Per the germline V gene, CDR1 is SGDLS and CDR2 is YYNGEE. V was pared by 7 bases and J by 0 bases, with 4 bases of the junction left unmatched. The CDR3 has 14 residues. The CDR3 DNA reads TGTGCCAGCGGCGGGGGTAGCTCCTACAATGAGCAGTTCTTC. Its translation is CASGGGSSYNEQFF.

The chain couples TRBV5-6 to TRBJ1-6; the D is unclear. There are 17 residues in the CDR3. Trimming removed 4 bases from V and 1 base from J, with 15 bases in between. CDR1 is SGHDT, CDR2 YYEEEE, per germline. Written as DNA, the CDR3 is TGTGCCAGCAGCCCTGTTCGGGGTCAGTCCTATAATTCACCCCTCCACTTT. Its translation: CASSPVRGQSYNSPLHF.

This clone was recorded once. The V call is TRBV30, the J call TRBJ1-1; D may be TRBD1 (5 bases). CDR1 is GTSNPN, CDR2 SVGIG, per germline (reference sequence). V was shortened by 4 bases and J by 5 bases, with 14 bases between the two germline ends. The CDR3 has 13 residues. CDR3 nucleotides: TGTGCCTGGAATTCGGGGACGGGTACTGAAGCTTTCTTT. Its translation is CAWNSGTGTEAFF.

V and J are TRBV30 and TRBJ2-2; 9 bases fit TRBD2. V gave up 3 bases and J gave up 6 bases; unmatched junction bases: 11. The CDR3 contains 16 residues. Germline CDR1 GTSNPN, CDR2 SVGIG (reference sequence). The CDR3 reads CAWSPSIAGVAGELFF. The CDR3 DNA is TGTGCCTGGAGCCCTAGCATAGCGGGAGTGGCCGGGGAGCTGTTTTTT.

The DNA of the CDR3 is TGTGCCAGTAGTATACCCCCGGGACAGGGGGTAGCCGGGGAGCTGTTTTTT. Its protein product is CASSIPPGQGVAGELFF. The gene calls are TRBV19 and TRBJ2-2; 11 bases match TRBD1. From germline, CDR1 is LNHDA and CDR2 SQIVND (reference sequence). V lost 2 bases to trimming and J lost 6 bases; unmatched junction nucleotides: 8. The CDR3 extends over 17 amino acids.

The chain combines TRBV30 with TRBJ2-7, with 7 nucleotides matching TRBD1. The CDR3 totals 14 residues. The junction had 2 bases not matched to a gene; V was cut back by 0 bases and J by 0 bases. Germline values: CDR1 GTSNPN, CDR2 SVGIG (reference sequence). The CDR3 nucleotides are TGTGCCTGGAGTGTCGGGACAGACTCCTACGAGCAGTACTTC. Translating it yields CAWSVGTDSYEQYF. Complete variable domain (other parts from reference TRBV30 and TRBJ2-7): SQTIHQWPATLVQPVGSPLSLECTVEGTSNPNLYWYRQAAGRGLQLLFYSVGIGQISSEVPQNLSASRPQDRQFILSSKKLLLSDSGFYLCAWSVGTDSYEQYFGPGTRLTVT.

The chain carries TRBV30 and TRBJ1-5; D is perhaps TRBD1 (5 bases). V dropped 2 bases and J dropped 0 bases, with 8 bases sitting between them. CDR3 size: 14 residues. In germline, CDR1 is GTSNPN, CDR2 SVGIG (reference sequence). The CDR3 here is CAWSPGISNQPQHF. Here the CDR3 DNA reads TGTGCCTGGAGTCCAGGGATTAGCAATCAGCCCCAGCATTTT. The full variable domain, in which reference TRBV30 and TRBJ1-5 provide the parts outside the CDR3, is SQTIHQWPATLVQPVGSPLSLECTVEGTSNPNLYWYRQAAGRGLQLLFYSVGIGQISSEVPQNLSASRPQDRQFILSSKKLLLSDSGFYLCAWSPGISNQPQHFGDGTRLSIL.

This clone has a handful of counts. The V call is TRBV18, the J call TRBJ1-1, with D maybe TRBD1 (5 bases). CDR3 length: 15 amino acids. The germline V gene has CDR1 KGHSH and CDR2 LQKENI. Trimming removed 0 bases from V and 2 bases from J, with 10 bases in between. The CDR3, as DNA: TGTGCCAGCTCACCACCAAGGGGTGAAAACACTGAAGCTTTCTTT. This sequence encodes CASSPPRGENTEAFF.

In its sample, this clone was seen once. The gene calls are TRBV4-1 and TRBJ2-5; a possible D gene is TRBD2 (6 bases). The germline CDR1 and CDR2 sequences are MGHRA and YSYEKL. The CDR3 is made up of 16 amino acids. Trimming pared 1 base from V and 1 base from J, leaving 13 bases between. CDR3 residues: CASSQALGGIQETQYF. In nucleotides, the CDR3 is TGCGCCAGCAGCCAAGCCCTTGGGGGGATCCAAGAGACCCAGTACTTC.

There are a few counts of this clone. V usage is TRBV7-6 and J usage is TRBJ2-5; 10 bases align to TRBD2. The ends lost 5 bases at V and 5 bases at J; junction bases unmatched: 5. Germline values: CDR1 SGHVS, CDR2 FNYEAQ. CDR3 length equals 14 residues. CDR3 loop: CASSQAGGRETQYF. The CDR3, as DNA: TGTGCCAGCAGCCAAGCGGGGGGGCGCGAGACCCAGTACTTC.

This chain connects TRBV5-4 to TRBJ2-7, with 10 bases matching TRBD1. V was clipped by 2 bases and J by 4 bases; unmatched bases: 6. The CDR3 extends over 15 amino acids. Germline-derived CDR1 and CDR2 are SGHNT and YYREEE (reference sequence). This CDR3 is CASSLGQGVWYEQYF. DNA of the CDR3: TGTGCCAGCAGCTTAGGACAGGGGGTATGGTACGAGCAGTACTTC.

This chain uses TRBV19 with TRBJ1-3, with 12 positions matching TRBD1. Germline trimming cut 5 bases from V and 4 bases from J; bases unmatched to any gene: 6. This CDR3 is built from 16 residues. From germline, CDR1 is LNHDA and CDR2 SQIVND (reference sequence). DNA for the CDR3: TGTGCCAGTAGTTACGGGACAGGGGGCATCGGAAACACCATATATTTT. Its translation is CASSYGTGGIGNTIYF.

This clone was detected once. This chain joins TRBV6-4 and TRBJ2-7; possibly TRBD1 for D (5 bases). Germline CDR1 and CDR2: MRHNA and SNTAGT. This CDR3 region has 13 residues. The V gene lost 1 base and the J gene lost 4 bases, with 8 bases spanning the gap. The CDR3 region has the DNA TGTGCCAGCAGTGACTGGGCAGGGTACGAGCAGTACTTC. Translation gives CASSDWAGYEQYF.

J is TRBJ1-2 and V is TRBV4-1; weak D call: TRBD1 (6 bases). V was clipped by 6 bases and J by 5 bases, with 16 bases between them. The CDR3 contains 14 residues. Germline V gene sequence: CDR1 MGHRA, CDR2 YSYEKL. For the CDR3, the DNA is TGCGCCAGCAGTCCGGACAGAAGGGGGTATGGCTACACCTTC. This encodes CASSPDRRGYGYTF.

The J gene is TRBJ2-1, the V gene TRBV5-1; D perhaps matches TRBD2 (5 bases). CDR1 is SGHRS, CDR2 YFSETQ, per germline. This CDR3 has 12 amino acids. V was trimmed by 2 bases and J by 6 bases, leaving 6 bases between them. The CDR3 DNA is TGCGCCAGCAGCTTCAGCGGCAATGAGCAGTTCTTC. It translates to CASSFSGNEQFF.

V is TRBV4-3 and J is TRBJ1-5; D is perhaps TRBD1 (6 bases). Between the trimmed V and J ends, which lost 0 bases and 6 bases, there was a span of 12 bases. Per the germline V gene, CDR1 is LGHNA and CDR2 is YSLEER. The CDR3 runs 15 residues. The CDR3 DNA reads TGCGCCAGCAGCCAAGATCCAGGGGCGAGTCAGCCCCAGCATTTT. It encodes CASSQDPGASQPQHF.

The chain carries TRBV12-5 and TRBJ1-2; D ambiguous. The germline V gene has CDR1 LGHNT and CDR2 FRNRAP. V was clipped by 1 base and J by 0 bases, with 9 bases between them. CDR3 length equals 15 residues. In DNA, the CDR3 is TGTGCTAGTGGTTTGGGGACGGGAACTAACTATGGCTACACCTTC. Amino acid sequence: CASGLGTGTNYGYTF.

The CDR3 sequence is CASSEGQGVYNEQFF. The CDR3 nucleotides read TGTGCCAGCAGCGAGGGACAGGGTGTTTACAATGAGCAGTTCTTC. The gene calls are TRBV6-6 and TRBJ2-1, with 9 bases identical to TRBD1. J gave up 4 bases and V 6 bases, and 7 bases lay outside the gene matches. CDR1 MNHNY and CDR2 SVGAGI come from the germline V gene (reference sequence). The CDR3 totals 15 residues.

This clone has a handful of counts. This chain links TRBV4-2 with TRBJ1-5; the D is unclear. V lost 0 bases and J 0 bases, leaving 9 bases between the germline ends. The CDR3 runs 16 residues. Germline CDR1 reads LGHNA; CDR2 reads YNFKEQ. The CDR3 is CASSQDLAVSNQPQHF. The CDR3 DNA follows: TGTGCCAGCAGCCAAGATCTGGCGGTTAGCAATCAGCCCCAGCATTTT.

This clone showed up just once. The V call is TRBV7-2, the J call TRBJ2-7; 7 positions agree with TRBD2. The junction had 10 bases not matched to a gene; V was cut back by 5 bases and J by 6 bases. The CDR3 loop spans 14 amino acids. Germline V gene lookup returns CDR1 SGHTA and CDR2 FQGNSA. For the CDR3, the DNA is TGTGCCAGCAGCGCCGGGACCAAGCGGGGCGAGCAGTACTTC. Protein sequence: CASSAGTKRGEQYF.

This clone was counted a few times. The chain couples TRBV6-5 to TRBJ2-7, with D perhaps matching TRBD2 (5 bases). Per the germline V gene, CDR1 is MNHEY and CDR2 is SVGAGI. This CDR3 contains 13 residues. Trimming took off 4 bases at V and 3 bases at J, with 10 bases between the two ends. CDR3 in DNA: TGTGCCAGCAGTTTCACCGCGGGCTACGAGCAGTACTTC. It codes for CASSFTAGYEQYF.

This clone was seen a few times. The V call is TRBV2, the J call TRBJ1-4; the match to TRBD1 covers 9 bases. V lost 6 bases and J lost 8; bases outside the gene matches: 10. CDR1 and CDR2 from the germline V gene are SNHLY and FYNNEI. The CDR3 extends over 15 amino acids. CDR3 in DNA: TGTGCCAGCAGCGAACGGGACAGGGTACGAGAAAAACTGTTTTTT. Protein sequence: CASSERDRVREKLFF.